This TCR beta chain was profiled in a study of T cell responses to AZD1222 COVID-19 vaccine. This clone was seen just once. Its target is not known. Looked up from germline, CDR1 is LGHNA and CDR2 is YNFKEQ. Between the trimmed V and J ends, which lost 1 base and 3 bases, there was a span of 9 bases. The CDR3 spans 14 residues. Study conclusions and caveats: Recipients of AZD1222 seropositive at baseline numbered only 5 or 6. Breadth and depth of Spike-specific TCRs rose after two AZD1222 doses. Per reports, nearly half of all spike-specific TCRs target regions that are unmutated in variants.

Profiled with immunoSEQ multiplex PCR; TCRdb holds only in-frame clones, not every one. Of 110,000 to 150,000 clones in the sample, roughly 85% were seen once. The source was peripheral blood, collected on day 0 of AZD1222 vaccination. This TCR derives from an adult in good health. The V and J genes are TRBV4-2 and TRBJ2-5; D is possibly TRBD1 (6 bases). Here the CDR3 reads CASSQVWTEETQYF. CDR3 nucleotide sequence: TGTGCCAGCAGCCAAGTATGGACAGAAGAGACCCAGTACTTC.